The clone carrying this TCR beta chain has ten or more counts. Its antigen is currently unknown. Researchers took RNA transcripts and amplified the TCR beta CDR3 regions from them. During a first-round RT-PCR of the TCR CDR3, the HTBI primer set was used. TCRdb fed the multiplex PCR reads into MiXCR, producing one record per CDR3 protein. The sample contains around 350,000 distinct CDR3 sequences, about a sixth of which appear only once. This sample is drawn from a study of T cells in Graves' hyperthyroidism and ophthalmopathy. Germline CDR1 LNHNV, CDR2 YYDKDF (reference sequence). Trimming cost V 0 bases and J 5 bases, with 17 bases left between them. CDR3 length: 17 amino acids. Study observations and caveats: Blood also contained most expanded thyroid clonotypes above 0.001.

The sequence came from a woman younger than 45 with Graves' hyperthyroidism that later progressed to Graves' ophthalmopathy. This chain joins TRBV15 and TRBJ2-1, with D possibly being TRBD1 or TRBD2 (5 bases each). The sample consisted of blood. The CDR3 sequence: CATSRDQRRTLHNEQFF. CDR3 DNA: TGTGCCACCAGCAGAGATCAAAGGAGGACATTGCACAATGAGCAGTTCTTC.